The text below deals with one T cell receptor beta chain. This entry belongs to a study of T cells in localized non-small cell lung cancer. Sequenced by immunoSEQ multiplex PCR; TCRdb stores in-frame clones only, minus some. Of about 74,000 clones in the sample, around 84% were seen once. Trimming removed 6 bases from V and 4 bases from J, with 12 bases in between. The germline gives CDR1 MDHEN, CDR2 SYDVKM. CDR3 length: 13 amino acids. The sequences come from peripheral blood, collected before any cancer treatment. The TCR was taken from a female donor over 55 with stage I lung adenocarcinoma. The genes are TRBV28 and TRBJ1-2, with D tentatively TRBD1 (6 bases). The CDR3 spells CASSPDRIYGYTF. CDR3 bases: TGTGCCAGCAGCCCCGACAGGATCTATGGCTACACCTTC.